This TCR beta chain was sequenced during a study of blood T cell repertoires in COVID-19. Produced via immunoSEQ multiplex PCR; TCRdb's table is partial and in-frame only. The sample holds approximately 100,000 clones, just under 85% seen once. This CDR3 spans 16 amino acids. Germline V gene sequence: CDR1 LNHDA, CDR2 SQIVND (reference sequence). V gave up 4 bases and J gave up 7 bases, with 23 bases separating them. The V gene is TRBV19, the J gene TRBJ2-7; weak D call: TRBD2 (5 bases). Sequencing was performed on peripheral blood. This TCR was recovered from a man between 65 and 79 years old with acute or convalescent COVID-19. The CDR3: CASSTYRGAALSEQYF. CDR3 in DNA: TGTGCCAGTAGTACCTACCGCGGAGCGGCTTTGAGTGAGCAGTACTTC. Based on the CDR3 plus reference TRBV19 and TRBJ2-7, the full variable domain is DGGITQSPKYLFRKEGQNVTLSCEQNLNHDAMYWYRQDPGQGLRLIYYSQIVNDFQKGDIAEGYSVSREKKESFPLTVTSAQKNPTAFYLCASSTYRGAALSEQYFGPGTRLTVT.